A single sample gave rise to the 30 T cell receptor beta chains below, sequenced in a study of T cell responses to AZD1222 COVID-19 vaccine. Assay: immunoSEQ multiplex PCR; the TCRdb copy retains only in-frame clones and omits some. The sample yields fewer than 200,000 clones, over 80% seen once. The sequences come from peripheral blood, collected on day 0 of AZD1222 vaccination. The source is an adult in good health.

V gene TRBV30 combines with J gene TRBJ1-1, with no clear D. The CDR3 covers 13 residues. V was shortened by 1 base and J by 1 base, with 7 bases between the two germline ends. In germline, CDR1 is GTSNPN, CDR2 SVGIG (reference sequence). In nucleotides, the CDR3 is TGTGCCTGGAGTGGTCAATCGAACACTGAAGCTTTCTTT. It translates to CAWSGQSNTEAFF.

This chain connects TRBV5-6 to TRBJ1-1, with 7 bases identical to TRBD1. The V segment lost 4 bases and the J segment 4 bases; nucleotides outside the gene matches: 19. Germline V CDR1 and CDR2: SGHDT, YYEEEE. This CDR3 spans 18 amino acids. The CDR3 nucleotides are TGTGCCAGCAGCGGCCCCGACAGGGCGACGGGGTGGGGCACTGAAGCTTTCTTT. Protein: CASSGPDRATGWGTEAFF.

The chain combines TRBV20-1 with TRBJ2-4; unclear D gene. Germline V gene lookup returns CDR1 DFQATT and CDR2 SNEGSKA (reference sequence). V lost 5 bases and J lost 5, with 7 bases in between. The CDR3 has 11 residues. In DNA, the CDR3 is TGCAGTGCTCGTACAGAAAACATTCAGTACTTC. This gives the protein CSARTENIQYF.

This sequence joins TRBV2 and TRBJ1-1, with a weak D call TRBD1 (5 bases). Trimming took 6 bases from V and 2 from J, leaving 10 bases between them. This CDR3 is 13 amino acids long. Germline V CDR1 and CDR2: SNHLY, FYNNEI. CDR3 DNA sequence: TGTGCCAGCAGCGAGGGACGAAACACTGAAGCTTTCTTT. Translating it yields CASSEGRNTEAFF. The full variable domain, rest sourced from reference TRBV2 and TRBJ1-1, is EPEVTQTPSHQVTQMGQEVILRCVPISNHLYFYWYRQILGQKVEFLVSFYNNEISEKSEIFDDQFSVERPDGSNFTLKIRSTKLEDSAMYFCASSEGRNTEAFFGQGTRLTVV.

The V call is TRBV6-5, the J call TRBJ1-1; the D gene is possibly TRBD1 (6 bases). This CDR3 has 15 amino acids. Trimming removed 7 bases from V and 1 base from J, with 16 bases in between. Germline CDR1 reads MNHEY; CDR2 reads SVGAGI. CDR3 DNA sequence: TGTGCCAGCACCGCCGCACAGGGACGGAACACTGAAGCTTTCTTT. Protein sequence: CASTAAQGRNTEAFF.

The chain uses TRBV2 and TRBJ1-1; TRBD1 might be the D (6 bases). The CDR3 length is 16 residues. CDR1 is SNHLY and CDR2 is FYNNEI in the germline V gene. The V end was cut by 3 bases, the J end by 2 bases, with 16 bases between. For the CDR3, the DNA is TGTGCCAGCAGTGACTCCAGGGGTCGTGGCAACACTGAAGCTTTCTTT. It specifies CASSDSRGRGNTEAFF.

V gene TRBV6-6 combines with J gene TRBJ2-1; tentative D call: TRBD2 (5 bases). Germline CDR1 MNHNY, CDR2 SVGAGI (reference sequence). This CDR3 is built from 12 residues. The germline V and J ends were trimmed by 6 bases and 10 bases, with 13 bases remaining between them. Here the CDR3 reads CASSPGWEEQFF. CDR3 in DNA: TGTGCCAGCAGCCCCGGGTGGGAGGAGCAGTTCTTC.

The chain couples TRBV2 to TRBJ1-2; 7 bases line up with TRBD1. The V segment lost 6 bases and the J segment 2 bases; nucleotides outside the gene matches: 6. Germline values: CDR1 SNHLY, CDR2 FYNNEI. The CDR3 is 14 amino acids. The CDR3 loop is CASSPGQRNYGYTF. Written as DNA, the CDR3 is TGTGCCAGCAGCCCGGGACAGAGGAACTATGGCTACACCTTC.

The chain joins TRBV4-2 to TRBJ2-3; 15 nucleotides match TRBD2. Germline lookup yields CDR1 LGHNA and CDR2 YNFKEQ. The V segment lost 6 bases and the J segment 4 bases; nucleotides outside the gene matches: 8. The CDR3 contains 17 residues. For the CDR3, the DNA is TGTGCCAGCAGTTGGACTAGCGGGAGGGACAAGTCAGATACGCAGTATTTT. Protein product: CASSWTSGRDKSDTQYF.

This chain links TRBV15 with TRBJ2-5; D call uncertain. Deletions cut 0 bases from V and 5 bases from J, with 13 bases between. The germline V gene encodes CDR1 LNHNV and CDR2 YYDKDF (reference sequence). The CDR3 has 15 residues. The CDR3 region has the DNA TGTGCCACCAGCAGAGATACCAGCCCTCGGGAGACCCAGTACTTC. It yields the protein CATSRDTSPRETQYF.

This clone was picked up one time. The rearrangement joins TRBV6-6 to TRBJ2-7, with 10 bases identical to TRBD2. Trimming removed 4 bases from V and 6 bases from J; junction bases left unmatched: 6. The CDR3 covers 14 residues. Germline CDR1 is MNHNY and CDR2 is SVGAGI (reference sequence). The DNA of the CDR3 is TGTGCCAGCAGTTCCCTAGCGGGAGTCGCCGAGCAGTACTTC. Translating gives CASSSLAGVAEQYF.

CDR3 in DNA: TGTGCCAGTACAGACAAACTGAACACTGAAGCTTTCTTT. Amino acid sequence: CASTDKLNTEAFF. The chain couples TRBV19 to TRBJ1-1; no clear D gene. With 7 bases removed from V and 0 bases from J, the gap between germline ends came to 9 bases. From germline, CDR1 is LNHDA and CDR2 SQIVND (reference sequence). CDR3 size: 13 residues.

The rearrangement uses TRBV28 and TRBJ1-1; D unresolved. V was trimmed by 3 bases and J by 1 base, leaving 9 bases between them. The CDR3 contains 14 residues. Germline V gives CDR1 MDHEN, CDR2 SYDVKM. The CDR3 is CASSLRSKNTEAFF. CDR3 nucleotides: TGTGCCAGCAGTTTGAGGTCAAAGAACACTGAAGCTTTCTTT. The whole variable domain, filled in from reference TRBV28 and TRBJ1-1, reads DVKVTQSSRYLVKRTGEKVFLECVQDMDHENMFWYRQDPGLGLRLIYFSYDVKMKEKGDIPEGYSVSREKKERFSLILESASTNQTSMYLCASSLRSKNTEAFFGQGTRLTVV.

V gene TRBV2 combines with J gene TRBJ2-7, with 9 bases lining up with TRBD2. Germline CDR1 reads SNHLY; CDR2 reads FYNNEI. This CDR3 contains 15 residues. The J segment lost 0 bases and the V segment lost 8 bases, leaving 8 bases of the junction unmatched. CDR3 protein: CASRSWTSVSYEQYF. As DNA, the CDR3 is TGTGCCAGCCGTTCCTGGACTAGCGTCTCCTACGAGCAGTACTTC.

The chain recombines TRBV27 with TRBJ1-5, with no clear D. The CDR3 spans 16 residues. V lost 5 bases and J lost 2, with 16 bases in between. Looked up from germline, CDR1 is MNHEY and CDR2 is SMNVEV (reference sequence). CDR3 DNA sequence: TGTGCCAGCAGTCCTCTAGGGAATGAGGGCAATCAGCCCCAGCATTTT. Encoded protein: CASSPLGNEGNQPQHF.

The chain links TRBV7-9 to TRBJ2-5, with 11 bases aligning to TRBD1. The germline V gene encodes CDR1 SEHNR and CDR2 FQNEAQ (reference sequence). Trimming at V came to 5 bases and at J to 5 bases, leaving 4 bases not matched to a gene. This CDR3 has 14 amino acids. CDR3: CASSRGQGGETQYF. The DNA of the CDR3 is TGTGCCAGCAGCCGGGGACAGGGGGGTGAGACCCAGTACTTC.

The V and J genes are TRBV7-6 and TRBJ2-1; 12 nucleotides align to TRBD2. The V gene end was trimmed by 5 bases and the J gene end by 6 bases; junction bases not matched to a gene: 8. The germline V gene encodes CDR1 SGHVS and CDR2 FNYEAQ. This CDR3 has 16 amino acids. The CDR3 DNA sequence: TGTGCCAGCAGCGTCTTCGGGACTAGCGGGTTCAATGAGCAGTTCTTC. Translated, it gives CASSVFGTSGFNEQFF.

V and J are TRBV5-4 and TRBJ2-5; weak D call: TRBD1 (5 bases). The germline gives CDR1 SGHNT, CDR2 YYREEE (reference sequence). The CDR3 is 14 residues long. V was pared by 4 bases and J by 10 bases, with 20 bases between. CDR3 loop: CASSDTSTPQGQYF. CDR3 nucleotide sequence: TGTGCCAGCAGCGACACTTCGACCCCCCAGGGCCAGTACTTC.

This clone was observed once. The J gene is TRBJ2-7, the V gene TRBV7-2; maybe TRBD2 (6 bases). CDR3 length: 15 amino acids. Germline CDR1 and CDR2: SGHTA and FQGNSA. V shed 1 base and J shed 6 bases, with 16 bases lying between them. CDR3 nucleotide sequence: TGTGCCAGCAGCTTAGACGGGCGGGGCGAGGGCGAGCAGTACGTC. It translates to CASSLDGRGEGEQYV.

V usage is TRBV27 and J usage is TRBJ1-4; the D gene is possibly TRBD1 (6 bases). Trimming took 6 bases from V and 4 from J, leaving 15 bases between them. Germline CDR1 reads MNHEY; CDR2 reads SMNVEV (reference sequence). The CDR3 extends over 15 amino acids. The CDR3 nucleotides are TGTGCCAGCAGGGGAAACAGGGCCGATAATGAAAAACTGTTTTTT. It specifies CASRGNRADNEKLFF.

The table lists this clone with a few counts. The rearrangement joins TRBV5-1 to TRBJ1-3; D gene ambiguous. V was pared by 4 bases and J by 0 bases, with 8 bases between. This CDR3 spans 14 amino acids. The germline gives CDR1 SGHRS, CDR2 YFSETQ. This CDR3 reads CASSQESSGNTIYF. CDR3 coding DNA: TGCGCCAGCAGCCAGGAAAGCTCTGGAAACACCATATATTTT.

This chain uses TRBV27 with TRBJ2-7; D is unclear. This CDR3 has 13 amino acids. Germline loops: CDR1 MNHEY, CDR2 SMNVEV (reference sequence). The V gene lost 3 bases and the J gene lost 7 bases, with 13 bases spanning the gap. CDR3 region: CASSLFLKREQYF. Here the CDR3 DNA reads TGTGCCAGCAGTTTGTTCCTAAAGAGGGAGCAGTACTTC.

V is TRBV19 and J is TRBJ1-2; D is perhaps TRBD1 (6 bases). V lost 3 bases to trimming and J lost 4 bases, with 9 bases between them. This CDR3 spans 13 amino acids. CDR1 and CDR2 (germline): LNHDA, SQIVND (reference sequence). The CDR3 loop reads CASSIGQRYGYTF. The CDR3 DNA sequence: TGTGCCAGTAGTATCGGACAGCGCTATGGCTACACCTTC.

This clone has more than one count but fewer than ten. This rearrangement joins TRBV7-2 to TRBJ2-7; D assignment may be TRBD1 or TRBD2 (5 bases each). The CDR3 runs 14 residues. The V end lost 1 base, the J end lost 2 bases, and 9 bases lay between the germline ends. CDR1 is SGHTA and CDR2 is FQGNSA in the germline V gene. For the CDR3, the DNA is TGTGCCAGCAGCTTAGGGGGGATACCCTACGAGCAGTACGTC. Translated: CASSLGGIPYEQYV.

V and J are TRBV2 and TRBJ2-1, with D perhaps TRBD2 (5 bases). The V and J ends lost 6 bases and 5 bases respectively, with 14 bases between them. This CDR3 contains 14 residues. Germline V gene lookup returns CDR1 SNHLY and CDR2 FYNNEI. This CDR3 is CASRVTMADNEQFF. The CDR3 DNA reads TGTGCCAGCAGGGTGACTATGGCGGACAATGAGCAGTTCTTC.

This chain links TRBV30 with TRBJ1-2, with a weak D call TRBD1 (6 bases). The CDR3 loop spans 13 amino acids. Trimming cost V 3 bases and J 8 bases, with 16 bases left between them. Germline V gene sequence: CDR1 GTSNPN, CDR2 SVGIG (reference sequence). The CDR3: CAWSLTTGKGYTF. CDR3 coding DNA: TGTGCCTGGAGCTTAACCACAGGGAAGGGCTACACCTTC. The whole variable domain, remainder taken from reference TRBV30 and TRBJ1-2, is SQTIHQWPATLVQPVGSPLSLECTVEGTSNPNLYWYRQAAGRGLQLLFYSVGIGQISSEVPQNLSASRPQDRQFILSSKKLLLSDSGFYLCAWSLTTGKGYTFGSGTRLTVV.

The rearrangement links TRBV6-5 to TRBJ2-3, with 9 bases lining up with TRBD1. V lost 6 bases, J lost 5 bases, and 6 bases stayed unmatched. The CDR3 covers 14 residues. Germline CDR1 reads MNHEY; CDR2 reads SVGAGI. CDR3 in amino acids: CASRTGGIEDTQYF. The CDR3 DNA sequence: TGTGCCAGCAGAACAGGGGGCATTGAAGATACGCAGTATTTT.

This sequence joins TRBV6-1 and TRBJ1-2, with TRBD1 as a possible D gene (5 bases). The CDR3 length is 14 residues. CDR1 and CDR2 (germline): MNHNS, SASEGT. Trimming removed 3 bases at V and 2 bases at J, with 10 bases between. In DNA form, the CDR3 reads TGTGCCAGCAGTGAGTGGCAGGGAAACTATGGCTACACCTTC. The encoded protein is CASSEWQGNYGYTF.

The chain carries TRBV11-1 and TRBJ2-2, with D uncertain. The germline V gene has CDR1 SGHAT and CDR2 FQDESV (reference sequence). V lost 5 bases and J 3 bases, leaving 4 bases between the germline ends. CDR3 size: 12 residues. The CDR3 here is CASSLYTGELFF. CDR3 coding DNA: TGTGCCAGCAGCCTCTACACCGGGGAGCTGTTTTTT.

The chain recombines TRBV23-1 with TRBJ2-7; D not certain. TRBV23-1 is known as an ORF, though its function is uncertain. There are 14 residues in the CDR3. V gave up 6 bases and J gave up 3 bases, with 15 bases separating them. The DNA for the CDR3 is TGCGCCAGCAGGCCCAAGGACCGGGTCTACGAGCAGTACGTC. Translation: CASRPKDRVYEQYV.